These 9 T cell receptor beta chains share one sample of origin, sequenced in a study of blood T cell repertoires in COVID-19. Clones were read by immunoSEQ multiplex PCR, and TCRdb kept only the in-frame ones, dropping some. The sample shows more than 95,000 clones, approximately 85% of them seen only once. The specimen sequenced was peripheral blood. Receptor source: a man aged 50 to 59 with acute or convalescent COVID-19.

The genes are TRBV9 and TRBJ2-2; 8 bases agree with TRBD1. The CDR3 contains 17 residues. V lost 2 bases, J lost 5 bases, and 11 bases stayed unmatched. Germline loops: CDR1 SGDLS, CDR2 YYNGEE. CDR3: CASSVIRDRRETGELFF. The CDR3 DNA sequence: TGTGCCAGCAGCGTTATCCGGGACAGGAGGGAGACCGGGGAGCTGTTTTTT.

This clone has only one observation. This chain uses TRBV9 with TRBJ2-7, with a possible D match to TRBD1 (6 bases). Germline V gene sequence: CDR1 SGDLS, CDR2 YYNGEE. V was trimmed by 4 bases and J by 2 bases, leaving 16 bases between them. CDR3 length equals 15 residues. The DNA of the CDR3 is TGTGCCAGCAGCCCCAGGGGACACGACCCCTACGAGCAGTACTTC. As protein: CASSPRGHDPYEQYF.

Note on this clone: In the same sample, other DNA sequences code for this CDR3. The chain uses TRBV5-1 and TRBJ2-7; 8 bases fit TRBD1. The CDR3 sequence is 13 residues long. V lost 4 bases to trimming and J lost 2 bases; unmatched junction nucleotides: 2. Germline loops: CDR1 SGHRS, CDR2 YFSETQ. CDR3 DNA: TGCGCCAGCAGCCAGACAGGGGCCTACGAGCAGTACTTC. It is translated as CASSQTGAYEQYF.

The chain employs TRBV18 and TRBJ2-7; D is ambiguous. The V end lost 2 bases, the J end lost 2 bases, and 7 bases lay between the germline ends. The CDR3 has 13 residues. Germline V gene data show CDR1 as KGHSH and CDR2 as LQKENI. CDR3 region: CASSPKTTYEQYF. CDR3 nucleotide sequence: TGTGCCAGCTCACCAAAGACAACCTACGAGCAGTACTTC. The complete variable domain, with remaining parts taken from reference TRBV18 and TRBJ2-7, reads NAGVMQNPRHLVRRRGQEARLRCSPMKGHSHVYWYRQLPEEGLKFMVYLQKENIIDESGMPKERFSAEFPKEGPSILRIQQVVRGDSAAYFCASSPKTTYEQYFGPGTRLTVT.

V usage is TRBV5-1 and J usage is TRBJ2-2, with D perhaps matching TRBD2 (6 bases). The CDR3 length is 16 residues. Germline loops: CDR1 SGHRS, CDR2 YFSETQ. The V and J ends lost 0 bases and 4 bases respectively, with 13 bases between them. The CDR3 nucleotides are TGCGCCAGCAGCTTGGTCCTAGCGAGTACCACCGGGGAGCTGTTTTTT. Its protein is CASSLVLASTTGELFF.

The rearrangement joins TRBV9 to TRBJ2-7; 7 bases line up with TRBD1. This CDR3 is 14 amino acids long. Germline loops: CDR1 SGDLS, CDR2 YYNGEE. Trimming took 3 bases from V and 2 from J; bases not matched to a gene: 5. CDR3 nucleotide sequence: TGTGCCAGCAGCGCCTGGGACAGAGCCTACGAGCAGTACTTC. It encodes CASSAWDRAYEQYF.

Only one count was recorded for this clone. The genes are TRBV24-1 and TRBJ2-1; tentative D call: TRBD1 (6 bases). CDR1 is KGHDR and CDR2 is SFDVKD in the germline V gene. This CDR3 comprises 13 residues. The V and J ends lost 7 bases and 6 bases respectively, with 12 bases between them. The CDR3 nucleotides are TGTGCCACCAGCGGTACAGGGTCCAATGAGCAGTTCTTC. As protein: CATSGTGSNEQFF.

This CDR3 is CASSTVVSTPEQFF. Written as DNA, the CDR3 is TGTGCCAGCAGCACGGTGGTCTCGACTCCTGAGCAGTTCTTC. The chain has TRBV9 and TRBJ2-1; no firm D call. This CDR3 is built from 14 residues. The ends were cut back, 4 bases at V and 9 bases at J, with 17 bases in the middle. CDR1 SGDLS and CDR2 YYNGEE come from the germline V gene.

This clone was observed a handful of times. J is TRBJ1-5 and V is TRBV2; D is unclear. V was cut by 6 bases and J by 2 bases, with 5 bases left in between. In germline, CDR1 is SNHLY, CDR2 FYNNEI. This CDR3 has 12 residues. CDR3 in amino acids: CASSTGNQPQHF. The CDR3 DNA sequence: TGTGCCAGCAGCACGGGCAATCAGCCCCAGCATTTT.